This entry lists 5 T cell receptor beta chains sequenced from one sample in a study of blood T cells in healthy people across ages. A second PCR, run for about 7 to 11 cycles, used a sample-barcoded 5' primer plus a J-beta primer mix. TCRdb itself ran the 5' RACE reads through MiXCR, one entry per CDR3 protein. The data hold fewer than 800,000 distinct CDR3 sequences, with about 32% observed a single time. Sample: blood. The receptor set was obtained from an elderly woman in good health.

This clonotype was detected ten times or more. The genes are TRBV28 and TRBJ1-2; D may be TRBD1 (5 bases). V lost 5 bases and J 8 bases, leaving 18 bases between the germline ends. The CDR3 is made up of 14 amino acids. Looked up from germline, CDR1 is MDHEN and CDR2 is SYDVKM. The CDR3 is CASSISGRPIGYTF. CDR3 nucleotides: TGTGCCAGCAGTATATCGGGGCGGCCCATCGGCTACACCTTC.

This clonotype was counted many times. The rearrangement links TRBV30 to TRBJ2-1; D gene uncertain. The length of the CDR3 is 11 residues. CDR1 is GTSNPN and CDR2 is SVGIG in the germline V gene (reference sequence). V lost 2 bases to trimming and J lost 14 bases, with 13 bases between them. Written as DNA, the CDR3 is TGTGCCTGGAGTTTGTCAGGTACGGAGTTCTTC. Its translation: CAWSLSGTEFF.

The chain is built from TRBV7-6 and TRBJ2-7; D is uncertain. V was cut by 6 bases and J by 2 bases, with 23 bases left in between. The CDR3 extends over 17 amino acids. Germline CDR1 and CDR2: SGHVS and FNYEAQ. The CDR3 DNA follows: TGTGCCAGCAGTCTGAGCTTAGTCGTCCATGGGCCCTACGAGCAGTACTTC. This sequence encodes CASSLSLVVHGPYEQYF.

There are many counts of this clonotype. In nucleotides, the CDR3 is TGCAGTGCTAGAGCAGTACGGCTGGCTATCGGGGAGCAGTACTTC. Translated: CSARAVRLAIGEQYF. The chain recombines TRBV20-1 with TRBJ2-7; no definite D call. Trimming shortened V by 1 base and J by 7 bases, and 20 bases separated the two germline ends. This CDR3 region has 15 residues. Germline V CDR1 and CDR2: DFQATT, SNEGSKA (reference sequence).

Notes on this clonotype: This sequence may be a read error, since a much larger clone differs from it by one base. The genes are TRBV20-1 and TRBJ2-1; D unresolved. The DNA end is a closer match to TRBJ2-7, so the J assignment may be wrong. This CDR3 is 12 amino acids long. Germline CDR1 is DFQATT and CDR2 is SNEGSKA (reference sequence). The CDR3 bases are TGCAGTGCTAGTGGTCACTACAATGAGCAGTACTTC. It translates to CSASGHYNEQYF.